Below are 9 T cell receptor beta chains sequenced from a single sample in a study of T cell responses to AZD1222 COVID-19 vaccine. The data were produced by immunoSEQ multiplex PCR, yet TCRdb's version contains in-frame clones alone and is incomplete. The sample lists 80,000 to 95,000 clones, just over 90% occurring once. The sequenced sample was peripheral blood, obtained 28 days after the second AZD1222 dose. These receptor sequences come from an adult who received the AZD1222 COVID-19 vaccine.

This chain uses TRBV6-5 with TRBJ1-5; the D gene is possibly TRBD1 (5 bases). Per the germline V gene, CDR1 is MNHEY and CDR2 is SVGAGI. The CDR3 is 13 amino acids. The V end was cut by 9 bases, the J end by 3 bases, with 12 bases between. The DNA of the CDR3 is TGTGCCAGTACCCAGGGATTCAATCAGCCCCAGCATTTT. It yields the protein CASTQGFNQPQHF.

The V and J genes are TRBV2 and TRBJ1-1; TRBD1 might be the D (6 bases). The CDR3 is made up of 14 amino acids. The V and J ends lost 4 bases and 4 bases respectively, with 13 bases between them. CDR1 and CDR2 (germline): SNHLY, FYNNEI. The CDR3 DNA sequence: TGTGCCAGCAGTGCAGCAGGGGTGGCCACTGAAGCTTTCTTT. Residues: CASSAAGVATEAFF.

The chain employs TRBV7-2 and TRBJ1-2; D not certain. Trimming took off 0 bases at V and 3 bases at J, with 14 bases between the two ends. The CDR3 spans 16 residues. Germline CDR1 SGHTA, CDR2 FQGNSA. The CDR3 loop reads CASSLATGIGYYGYTF. In nucleotides, the CDR3 is TGTGCCAGCAGCTTAGCGACCGGGATTGGGTACTATGGCTACACCTTC.

This chain joins TRBV7-3 and TRBJ2-7; the match to TRBD1 covers 10 bases. The CDR3 covers 15 residues. With 3 bases clipped from V and 5 bases from J, the junction kept 7 bases outside the gene matches. Germline lookup yields CDR1 SGHTA and CDR2 FQGTGA. The CDR3 reads CASSFGGDRGHEQYF. In nucleotides, the CDR3 is TGTGCCAGCAGCTTTGGTGGGGACAGGGGTCACGAGCAGTACTTC.

This clone was picked up a small number of times. The rearrangement joins TRBV7-9 to TRBJ1-6, with D possibly being TRBD1 (6 bases). This CDR3 comprises 12 residues. Deletions cut 11 bases from V and 7 bases from J, with 12 bases between. Germline V gene lookup returns CDR1 SEHNR and CDR2 FQNEAQ (reference sequence). The CDR3 loop is CAAGANNSPLHF. As DNA, the CDR3 is TGTGCCGCAGGGGCCAACAATTCACCCCTCCACTTT.

J is TRBJ2-7 and V is TRBV3-1 (or the pseudogene TRBV3-2); 13 bases align to TRBD2. The trim removed 0 bases at V and 13 bases at J, leaving 9 bases unmatched. Germline loops: CDR1 LGHDT, CDR2 YNNKEL (reference sequence). There are 15 residues in the CDR3. The CDR3 loop reads CASSQEGTSGAPHYF. Here the CDR3 DNA reads TGTGCCAGCAGCCAAGAAGGGACTAGCGGGGCGCCGCATTACTTC.

This chain connects TRBV19 to TRBJ2-3, with TRBD2 as a possible D gene (6 bases). V was pared by 3 bases and J by 0 bases, with 7 bases between. Germline CDR1 reads LNHDA; CDR2 reads SQIVND (reference sequence). The CDR3 totals 14 residues. CDR3 sequence reads: CASSIRGSTDTQYF. CDR3 nucleotides: TGTGCCAGTAGTATTCGGGGGAGCACAGATACGCAGTATTTT.

This chain uses TRBV2 with TRBJ1-1; TRBD1 agrees at 10 bases. The CDR3 totals 14 residues. J lost 4 bases, V lost 4 bases, and 3 bases had no gene match. Germline V gene data show CDR1 as SNHLY and CDR2 as FYNNEI. The CDR3 reads CASSADRGITEAFF. The DNA for the CDR3 is TGTGCCAGCAGTGCGGACAGGGGGATCACTGAAGCTTTCTTT.

CDR3 loop: CASSIQASYSGNTIYF. Written as DNA, the CDR3 is TGTGCCAGCAGCATTCAGGCGTCCTACTCTGGAAACACCATATATTTT. The chain employs TRBV7-2 and TRBJ1-3; no clear D. The CDR3 runs to 16 residues. The V gene lost 5 bases and the J gene lost 0 bases, with 14 bases spanning the gap. Germline CDR1 SGHTA, CDR2 FQGNSA.